Detailed here is one TCR beta chain. This clonotype has at least ten counts. Its antigen is still unknown. It has no much larger one-base neighbor in the sample; base qualities were not kept. This entry comes from a study of human T cells and chemical hapten exposure (dated by TCRdb to the early 2020s). Turning to the overall study: Libraries were pooled for sequencing, and per-sample TCR yields varied mainly because of small differences in library volumes within the pool. For every blood RNA sample, sequencing covered both the TCR alpha and TCR beta chains. In alopecia patients, the study followed how the peripheral blood TCR repertoire changed in vivo over primary and secondary sensitization to diphenylcyclopropenone (DPC), a hapten.

Libraries were made using RACE. Instrument on record: NextSeq 500. During library preparation, unique molecular identifiers were attached to individual cDNA molecules so that TCRs could be counted quantitatively and reproducibly. As for the original processing: Samples had a median of roughly 87,000 TCRs, with a range from roughly 23,224 to 700,000. The Decombinator software suite was used to annotate V, J and CDR3 in the TCR reads. To make PS versus PT1 abundance plots, every sample was subsampled to the same number of TCRs (28,000). TCRs were defined as expanded if absent before sensitization and observed at least eight times at the 2-week time point. The raw public reads went through TCRdb reprocessing: fastp at Q25, MiXCR clone calling, in-frame beta chains kept. Records with the same CDR3 protein are collapsed into one entry carrying the most frequent genes and DNA. The V and J calls reflect TCRdb's pipeline rather than the authors' work. The sample has about 45,000 distinct CDR3 sequences on record, less than 4.5% of them singletons. The ten biggest clones cover under 6.5% of the sample.

Broad study findings and their caveats: Repeated subsampling changed both the strength of the expansion versus patch-test correlation and the threshold at which that correlation became significant. DPC sensitization did not change the number of TCRs with a frequency above 1 in 1000, and there was no evidence of changes in global repertoire structure.

From the germline V gene, CDR1 is MNHEY and CDR2 is SVGAGI. Deletion took 2 bases off V and 2 bases off J, with a span of 10 bases between the germline ends. Inclusive of the bounding cysteine and phenylalanine, the CDR3 is 15 residues long. Only the CDR3 region is kept as DNA, spanning 45 bases read in frame from base 1. The time point label for this specimen denotes: healthy volunteer bleed at 2 weeks. Total RNA was extracted from unfractionated whole blood that had been collected in Tempus Blood RNA tubes. Four to six healthy volunteers were used as TCR sequencing controls and were bled at day 0, 2 weeks and 6 weeks.

The chain joins TRBV6-5 to TRBJ1-3; the D gene remains uncertain. This TCR came from a human donor in good health. Some clones in this sample may be carry-over from other donors' samples. Sequences were obtained from whole blood. For the CDR3, the sequence is CASSYRTSAGNTIYF. The DNA reads as follows: TGTGCCAGCAGTTACCGTACATCGGCTGGAAACACCATATATTTT.